This entry features one T cell receptor (beta chain) sequence. The antigen is unknown. Using a J-beta primer mix together with a sample-barcoded 5' primer, a second PCR was run for about 6 to 11 cycles. TCRdb reanalysed the 5' RACE reads using MiXCR and keeps one entry per CDR3 protein. Of 1.5 million to 2 million distinct CDR3 sequences in the sample, 40% to 55% were seen once. The data are from a study of blood T cells in healthy people across ages. Overall study results and limits: Per-million-T-cell TCR beta diversity fell roughly linearly with age. Donor CMV infection status was unknown, possibly confounding age-related changes in expanded clonotypes.

Peripheral blood was drawn, 7.5 to 10 milliliters per donor. No fewer than 6 million PBMCs went into each sample. CDR1 and CDR2 from the germline V gene are LGHNA and YNFKEQ. The V gene end was trimmed by 4 bases and the J gene end by 1 base; junction bases not matched to a gene: 7. The CDR3 loop spans 16 amino acids. The material sequenced was blood. The clonotype originates from a woman aged 40 to 50 in good health. This chain connects TRBV4-2 to TRBJ1-5; 7 bases map to TRBD1. In nucleotides, the CDR3 is TGTGCCAGCAGCCTATCCGGGACAGAAAGCAATCAGCCCCAGCATTTT. Its translation is CASSLSGTESNQPQHF.